A single sample is the source of the 8 T cell receptor beta chains below, sequenced in a study of tumor and adjacent non-tumor tissue in lung cancer. Three rounds of nested PCR, following a modified ARM-PCR protocol, produced the TCRbeta library. TCRdb itself ran the multiplex PCR reads through MiXCR, one entry per CDR3 protein. This table holds around 76,000 distinct CDR3 sequences, about 80% found once. No cell sorting was done before RNA was extracted from the tissue. Distant lung tissue was collected more than 3 cm away from the tumor edge. The sample was distant non-tumor lung tissue. These receptors were obtained from a man aged 65-85 years with non-small cell lung cancer.

Concerning this clonotype: Since the CDR3 does not end with the conserved phenylalanine or tryptophan, this likely comes from a read error. The chain uses TRBV4-2 and TRBJ2-7; TRBD1 aligns across 11 bases. The CDR3 loop spans 16 amino acids. From germline, CDR1 is LGHNA and CDR2 YNFKEQ. DNA for the CDR3: TGTGCTAGCAGCCAAGATGGGACAGGGGGCTCCTACGAGCAGTACCTC. As protein: CASSQDGTGGSYEQYL.

This clonotype was counted many times. The chain recombines TRBV6-2 or TRBV6-3 with TRBJ2-1, with TRBD2 as a possible D gene (6 bases). Trimming took off 6 bases at V and 0 bases at J, with 15 bases between the two ends. Germline V gives CDR1 MNHEY, CDR2 SVGEGT. The CDR3 length is 16 residues. The CDR3 DNA reads as TGTGCCAGCAGCACGCACGGGAGCCGCTCCTACAATGAGCAGTTCTTC. Translated, it gives CASSTHGSRSYNEQFF.

Worth noting for this clonotype: One base away lies a much larger clone, so this may be a sequencing read error. The chain couples TRBV28 to TRBJ2-2; D is ambiguous. In germline, CDR1 is MDHEN, CDR2 SYDVKM. The CDR3 has 13 residues. DNA for the CDR3: TGTGCCATCAGTTTAATCTTTGCCGGGGAGCTGTTTTTT. It translates to CAISLIFAGELFF.

Notes on this clonotype: One end of the junction does not line up with germline, which may come from a read error. The genes are TRBV28 and TRBJ2-1; 8 positions match TRBD2. Germline CDR1 is MDHEN and CDR2 is SYDVKM. The CDR3 has 15 amino acids. The CDR3 region has the DNA TGTACCAGCAGTTTTAAGCGGGGGATTGGTGGTGAGCAGTTCTTC. Amino acids: CTSSFKRGIGGEQFF. The full variable domain, rest sourced from reference TRBV28 and TRBJ2-1, is DVKVTQSSRYLVKRTGEKVFLECVQDMDHENMFWYRQDPGLGLRLIYFSYDVKMKEKGDIPEGYSVSREKKERFSLILESASTNQTSMYLCTSSFKRGIGGEQFFGPGTRLTVL.

Worth noting for this clonotype: This CDR3 fails to terminate in the conserved phenylalanine or tryptophan, so it likely reflects a read error. V gene TRBV10-3 combines with J gene TRBJ1-2, with a tentative D call TRBD1 (6 bases). In germline, CDR1 is ENHRY, CDR2 SYGVKD. The CDR3 totals 13 residues. CDR3 nucleotides: TGTGTCATCAGGGGAGCGGACCAATATGGCTACACCATC. It is translated as CVIRGADQYGYTI.

Ten or more counts support this clonotype. The chain links TRBV11-2 to TRBJ2-1, with 7 bases matching TRBD2. In germline, CDR1 is SGHAT, CDR2 FQNNGV. The CDR3 runs 15 residues. V shed 6 bases and J 4 bases; nucleotides not matched to a gene: 9. DNA of the CDR3: TGTGCCAGCAGTTTCGGGTCTAGCGGTTACAATGAGCAGTTCTTC. Its protein product is CASSFGSSGYNEQFF.

In the case of this clonotype: Because it lacks the conserved phenylalanine or tryptophan at the end, this CDR3 is likely a read error. This chain joins TRBV13 and TRBJ2-7; 7 nucleotides agree with TRBD2. Per germline, CDR1 PRHDT and CDR2 FYEKMQ (reference sequence). The CDR3 covers 13 residues. Trimming cost V 9 bases and J 7 bases; bases outside gene matches: 12. The CDR3 DNA reads as TGTGCCAGTAGCCCACTAGAACTAGCGGAGCAGTACTTG. Its protein product is CASSPLELAEQYL.

A remark on this clonotype: The CDR3 does not end in the conserved phenylalanine or tryptophan, so this is likely a read error. The DNA is left out, because the CDR3 cannot be placed on it with certainty; the CDR3 is given as TCRdb lists it. V gene TRBV28 combines with J gene TRBJ1-2; TRBD1 is the table's D call, not checked against the DNA. With termini counted, the CDR3 has 14 amino acids. CDR1 MDHEN and CDR2 SYDVKM come from the germline V gene. The CDR3 loop is CASRRGTAIYGYIL.